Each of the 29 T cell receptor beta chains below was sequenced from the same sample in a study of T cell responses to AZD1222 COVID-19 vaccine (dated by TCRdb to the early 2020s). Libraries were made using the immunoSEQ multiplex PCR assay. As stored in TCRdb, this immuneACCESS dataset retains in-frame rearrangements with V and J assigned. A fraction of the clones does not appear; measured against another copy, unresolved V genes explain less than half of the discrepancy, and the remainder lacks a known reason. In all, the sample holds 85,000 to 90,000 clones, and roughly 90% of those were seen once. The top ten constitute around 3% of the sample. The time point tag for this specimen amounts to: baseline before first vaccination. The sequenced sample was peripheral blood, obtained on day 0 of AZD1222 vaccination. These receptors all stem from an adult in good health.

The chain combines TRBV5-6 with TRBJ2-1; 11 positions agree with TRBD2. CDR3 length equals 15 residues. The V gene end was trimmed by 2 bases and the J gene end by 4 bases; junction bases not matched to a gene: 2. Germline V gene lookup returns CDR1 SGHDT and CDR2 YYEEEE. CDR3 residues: CASSFRTSGYNEQFF. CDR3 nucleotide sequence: TGTGCCAGCAGCTTCAGGACTAGCGGGTACAATGAGCAGTTCTTC.

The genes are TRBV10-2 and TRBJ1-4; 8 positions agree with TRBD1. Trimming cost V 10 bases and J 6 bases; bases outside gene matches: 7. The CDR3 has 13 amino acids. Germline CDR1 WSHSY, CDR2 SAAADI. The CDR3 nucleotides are TGCGCCACCCAGGACAGGGCCCATGAAAAACTGTTTTTT. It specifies CATQDRAHEKLFF.

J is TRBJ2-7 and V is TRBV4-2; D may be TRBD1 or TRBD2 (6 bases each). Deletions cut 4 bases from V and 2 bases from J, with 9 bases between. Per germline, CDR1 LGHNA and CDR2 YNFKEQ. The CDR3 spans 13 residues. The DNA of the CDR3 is TGTGCCAGCAGCCCTGGGGGGCCCTACGAGCAGTACTTC. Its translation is CASSPGGPYEQYF.

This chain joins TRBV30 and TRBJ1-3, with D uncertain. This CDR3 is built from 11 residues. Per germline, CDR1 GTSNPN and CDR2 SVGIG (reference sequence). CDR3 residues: CGTSSGNTIYF. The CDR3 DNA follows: TGTGGTACGAGCTCTGGAAACACCATATATTTT.

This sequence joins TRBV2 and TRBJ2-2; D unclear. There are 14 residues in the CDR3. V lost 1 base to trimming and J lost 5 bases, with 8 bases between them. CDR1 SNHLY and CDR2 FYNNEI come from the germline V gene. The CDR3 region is CASSEEPSTGELFF. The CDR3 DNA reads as TGTGCCAGCAGTGAAGAGCCTTCTACCGGGGAGCTGTTTTTT.

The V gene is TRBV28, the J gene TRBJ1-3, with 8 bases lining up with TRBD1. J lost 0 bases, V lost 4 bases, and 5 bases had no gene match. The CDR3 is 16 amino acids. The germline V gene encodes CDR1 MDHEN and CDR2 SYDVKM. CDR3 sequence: CASSSRDRNSGNTIYF. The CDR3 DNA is TGTGCCAGCAGTTCCCGGGACAGGAACTCTGGAAACACCATATATTTT. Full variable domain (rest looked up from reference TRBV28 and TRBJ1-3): DVKVTQSSRYLVKRTGEKVFLECVQDMDHENMFWYRQDPGLGLRLIYFSYDVKMKEKGDIPEGYSVSREKKERFSLILESASTNQTSMYLCASSSRDRNSGNTIYFGEGSWLTVV.

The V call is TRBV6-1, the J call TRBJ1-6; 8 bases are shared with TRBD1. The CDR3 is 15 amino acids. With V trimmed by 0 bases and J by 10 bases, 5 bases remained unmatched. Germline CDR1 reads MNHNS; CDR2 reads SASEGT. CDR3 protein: CASSEAWTGRSPLHF. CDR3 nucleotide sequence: TGTGCCAGCAGTGAAGCCTGGACAGGGCGATCACCCCTCCACTTT.

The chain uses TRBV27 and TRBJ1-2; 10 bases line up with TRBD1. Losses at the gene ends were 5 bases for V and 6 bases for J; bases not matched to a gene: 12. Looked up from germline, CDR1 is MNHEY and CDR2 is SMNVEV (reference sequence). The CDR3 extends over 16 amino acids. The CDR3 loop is CASSPTSTGGDHGYTF. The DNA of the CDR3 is TGTGCCAGCAGTCCTACCTCGACAGGGGGCGACCATGGCTACACCTTC.

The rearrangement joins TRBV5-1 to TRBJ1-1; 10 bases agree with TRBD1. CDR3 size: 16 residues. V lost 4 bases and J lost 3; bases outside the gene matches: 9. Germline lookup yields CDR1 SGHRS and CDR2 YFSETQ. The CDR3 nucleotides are TGCGCCAGCAGCATCGGGACAGGGGAGGCGGACACTGAAGCTTTCTTT. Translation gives CASSIGTGEADTEAFF. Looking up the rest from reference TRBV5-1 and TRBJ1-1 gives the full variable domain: KAGVTQTPRYLIKTRGQQVTLSCSPISGHRSVSWYQQTPGQGLQFLFEYFSETQRNKGNFPGRFSGRQFSNSRSEMNVSTLELGDSALYLCASSIGTGEADTEAFFGQGTRLTVV.

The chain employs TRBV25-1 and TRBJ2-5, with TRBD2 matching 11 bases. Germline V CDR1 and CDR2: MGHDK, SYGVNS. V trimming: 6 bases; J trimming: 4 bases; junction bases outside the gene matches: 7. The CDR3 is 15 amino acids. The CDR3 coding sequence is TGTGCCAGCAGCTTACCCGGACTAGCGGGAGAGACCCAGTACTTC. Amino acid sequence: CASSLPGLAGETQYF.

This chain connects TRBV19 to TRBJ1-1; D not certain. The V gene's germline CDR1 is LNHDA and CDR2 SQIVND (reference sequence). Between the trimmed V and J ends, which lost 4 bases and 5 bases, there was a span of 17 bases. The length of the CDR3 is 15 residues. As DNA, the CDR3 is TGTGCCAGTAGTACCGGGATCGAACGAAGGACTGAAGCTTTCTTT. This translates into CASSTGIERRTEAFF.

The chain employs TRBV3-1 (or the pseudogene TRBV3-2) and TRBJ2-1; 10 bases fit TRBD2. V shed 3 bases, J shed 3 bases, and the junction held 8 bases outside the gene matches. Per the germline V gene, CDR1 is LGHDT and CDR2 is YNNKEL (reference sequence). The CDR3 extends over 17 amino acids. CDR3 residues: CASSQNLAGDFYNEQFF. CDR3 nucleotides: TGTGCCAGCAGCCAGAATCTAGCGGGGGATTTCTACAATGAGCAGTTCTTC.

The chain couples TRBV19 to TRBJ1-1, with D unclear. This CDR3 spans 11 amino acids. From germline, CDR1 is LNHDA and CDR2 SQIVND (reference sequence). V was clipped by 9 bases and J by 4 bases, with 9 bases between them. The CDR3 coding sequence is TGTGCCAGCAGGCGGGGCACTGAAGCTTTCTTT. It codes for CASRRGTEAFF.

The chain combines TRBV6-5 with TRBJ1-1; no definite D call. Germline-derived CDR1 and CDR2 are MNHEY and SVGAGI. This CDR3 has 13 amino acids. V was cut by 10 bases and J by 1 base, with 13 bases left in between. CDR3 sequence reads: CATSKRGNTEAFF. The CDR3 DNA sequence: TGTGCCACCTCTAAGCGGGGGAACACTGAAGCTTTCTTT.

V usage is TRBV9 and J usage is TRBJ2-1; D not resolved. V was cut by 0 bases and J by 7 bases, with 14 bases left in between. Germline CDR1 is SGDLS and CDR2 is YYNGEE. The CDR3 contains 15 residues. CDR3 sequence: CASSVDGPPTNEQFF. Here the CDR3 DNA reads TGTGCCAGCAGCGTAGACGGGCCCCCCACAAATGAGCAGTTCTTC.

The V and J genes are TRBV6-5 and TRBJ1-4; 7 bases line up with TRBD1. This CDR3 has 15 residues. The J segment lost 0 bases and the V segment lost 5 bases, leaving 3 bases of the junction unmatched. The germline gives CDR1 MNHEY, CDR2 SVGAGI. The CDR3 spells CASSPTGATNEKLFF. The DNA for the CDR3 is TGTGCCAGCAGTCCAACAGGGGCAACTAATGAAAAACTGTTTTTT.

The CDR3 is CASSSSGEYNQPQHF. The CDR3 DNA is TGTGCCAGCAGTTCGTCAGGGGAATACAATCAGCCCCAGCATTTT. The chain carries TRBV27 and TRBJ1-5, with a possible D match to TRBD1 (6 bases). The CDR3 is made up of 15 amino acids. The germline CDR1 and CDR2 sequences are MNHEY and SMNVEV (reference sequence). V was cut by 4 bases and J by 3 bases, with 13 bases left in between.

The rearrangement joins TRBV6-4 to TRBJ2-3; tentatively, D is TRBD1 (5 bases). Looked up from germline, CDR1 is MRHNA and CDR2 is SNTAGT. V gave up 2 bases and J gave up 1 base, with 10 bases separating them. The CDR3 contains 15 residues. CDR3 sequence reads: CASSDDVGRTDTQYF. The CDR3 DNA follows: TGTGCCAGCAGTGACGACGTGGGGCGCACAGATACGCAGTATTTT.

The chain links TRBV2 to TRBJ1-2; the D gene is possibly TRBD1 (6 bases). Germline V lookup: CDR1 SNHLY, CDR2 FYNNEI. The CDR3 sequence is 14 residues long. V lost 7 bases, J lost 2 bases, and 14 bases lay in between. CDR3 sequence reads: CASTYRVRNYGYTF. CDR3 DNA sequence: TGTGCCAGCACCTACAGGGTGAGGAACTATGGCTACACCTTC.

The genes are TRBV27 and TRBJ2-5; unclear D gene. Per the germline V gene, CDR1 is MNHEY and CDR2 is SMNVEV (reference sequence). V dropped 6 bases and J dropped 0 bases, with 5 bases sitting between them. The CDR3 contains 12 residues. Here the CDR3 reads CASRGYQETQYF. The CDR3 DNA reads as TGTGCCAGCAGAGGGTACCAAGAGACCCAGTACTTC.

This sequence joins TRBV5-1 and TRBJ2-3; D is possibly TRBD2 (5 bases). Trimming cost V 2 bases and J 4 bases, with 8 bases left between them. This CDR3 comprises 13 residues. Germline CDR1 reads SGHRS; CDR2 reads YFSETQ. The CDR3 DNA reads TGCGCCAGCAGCTTACTAGTCGCAGATACGCAGTATTTT. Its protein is CASSLLVADTQYF.

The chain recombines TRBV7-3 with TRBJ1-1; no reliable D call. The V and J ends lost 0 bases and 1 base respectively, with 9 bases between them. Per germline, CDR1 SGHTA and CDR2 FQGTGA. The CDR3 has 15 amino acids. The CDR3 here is CASSLTRRENTEAFF. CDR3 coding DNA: TGTGCCAGCAGCTTAACGCGTCGAGAGAACACTGAAGCTTTCTTT.

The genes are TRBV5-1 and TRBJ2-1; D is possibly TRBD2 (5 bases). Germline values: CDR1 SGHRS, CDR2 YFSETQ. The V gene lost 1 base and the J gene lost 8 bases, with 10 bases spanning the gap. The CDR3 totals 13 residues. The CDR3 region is CASSLSGMDEQFF. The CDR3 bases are TGCGCCAGCAGCTTGTCGGGAATGGATGAGCAGTTCTTC.

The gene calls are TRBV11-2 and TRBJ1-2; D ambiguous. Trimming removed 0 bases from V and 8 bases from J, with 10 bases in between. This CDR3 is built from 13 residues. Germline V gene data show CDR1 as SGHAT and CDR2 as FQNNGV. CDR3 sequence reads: CASSLEPRRGYTF. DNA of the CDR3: TGTGCCAGCAGCTTAGAACCCCGGAGGGGCTACACCTTC.

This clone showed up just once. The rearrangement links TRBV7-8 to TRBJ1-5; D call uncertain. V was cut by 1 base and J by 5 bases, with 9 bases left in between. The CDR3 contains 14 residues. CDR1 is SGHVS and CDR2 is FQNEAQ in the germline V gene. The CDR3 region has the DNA TGTGCCAGCAGCTTAGTTTCAGGATATCAGCCCCAGCATTTT. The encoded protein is CASSLVSGYQPQHF.

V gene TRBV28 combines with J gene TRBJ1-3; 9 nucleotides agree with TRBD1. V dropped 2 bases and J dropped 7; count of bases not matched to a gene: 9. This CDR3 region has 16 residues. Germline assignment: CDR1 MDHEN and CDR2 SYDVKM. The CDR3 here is CASSLGPGQGTNTIYF. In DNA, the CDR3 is TGTGCCAGCAGTTTAGGACCGGGACAGGGTACGAACACCATATATTTT.

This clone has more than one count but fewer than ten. CDR3 sequence: CASSLVWGPGTEAFF. The DNA for the CDR3 is TGCGCCAGCAGCTTGGTGTGGGGGCCAGGCACTGAAGCTTTCTTT. The genes are TRBV5-1 and TRBJ1-1, with a tentative D call TRBD1 (6 bases). Germline CDR1 reads SGHRS; CDR2 reads YFSETQ. V shed 0 bases and J shed 4 bases, with 13 bases lying between them. This CDR3 spans 15 amino acids.

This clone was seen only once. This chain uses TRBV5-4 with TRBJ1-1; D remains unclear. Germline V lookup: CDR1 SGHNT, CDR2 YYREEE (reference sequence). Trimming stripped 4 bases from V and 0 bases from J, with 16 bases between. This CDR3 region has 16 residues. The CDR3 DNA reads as TGTGCCAGCAGCGCTCCTAGTGAGTACGTGAACACTGAAGCTTTCTTT. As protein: CASSAPSEYVNTEAFF.

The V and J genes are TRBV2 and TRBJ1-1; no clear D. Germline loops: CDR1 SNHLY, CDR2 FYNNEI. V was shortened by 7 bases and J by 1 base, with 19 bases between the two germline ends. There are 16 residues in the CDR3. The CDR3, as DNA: TGTGCCAGCACCCTTTCTGTACCGGAGGGGAACACTGAAGCTTTCTTT. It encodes CASTLSVPEGNTEAFF.